A selection of T cell receptor beta chains follows, all from one sample in a study of identical twins. TCRdb re-called the 5' RACE reads with MiXCR, one entry per CDR3 protein. The sample has hundreds of thousands of distinct CDR3 sequences; roughly 18% are singletons. These data also formed part of another study, on T cells expressing NK-cell markers.

What was sequenced was PBMCs. These TCRs come from a young woman in good health. Both conserved end residues are part of each CDR3. The D gene is left open where the match is weak. A clone size is listed for some rows: how often the clone was seen (once, few, many), or a class if it is expanded.

>TRBJ2-7|15|few|TRBV7-2|NA
CASSQLGTSPGEQYF
TGTGCCAGCAGCCAGCTGGGGACGTCTCCTGGCGAGCAGTACTTC
>TRBJ2-7|15|once|TRBV20-1|NA
CSARGESGNRYEQYF
TGCAGTGCTAGGGGGGAATCAGGGAATCGTTACGAGCAGTACTTC
>TRBJ2-7|13|few|TRBV6-1|NA
CASRPSEPYEQYF
TGTGCCAGCAGACCTAGCGAACCCTACGAGCAGTACTTC
>TRBJ2-7|14|NA|TRBV20-1|NA
CSARDLAETYEQYF
TGCAGTGCTAGAGATTTGGCGGAAACCTACGAGCAGTACTTC
>TRBJ1-2|16|NA|TRBV12-3/TRBV12-4|NA
CASSPPDSLANYGYTF
TGTGCCAGCAGTCCACCGGACAGCCTTGCTAACTATGGCTACACCTTC
>TRBJ1-4|16|few|TRBV13|TRBD1
CASSFGTGGTNEKLFF
TGTGCCAGCAGCTTCGGAACAGGGGGGACTAATGAAAAACTGTTTTTT
>TRBJ2-7|14|NA|TRBV5-1|NA
CASSPSGREGEQYF
TGCGCCAGCAGCCCCTCAGGCAGGGAAGGCGAGCAGTACTTC
>TRBJ2-1|15|NA|TRBV4-3|TRBD1
CASSRETSGTGVQFF
TGCGCCAGCAGCCGGGAAACCTCCGGGACAGGGGTGCAGTTCTTC
>TRBJ2-3|13|NA|TRBV10-2|NA
CASRGRGPDTQYF
TGCGCCAGCAGGGGCCGGGGCCCAGATACGCAGTATTTT
>TRBJ2-5|15|NA|TRBV29-1|NA
CSVGQPQGSWETQYF
TGCAGCGTGGGTCAACCACAGGGTTCCTGGGAGACCCAGTACTTC
>TRBJ2-7|13|NA|TRBV7-9|NA
CASESGVTYEQYF
TGTGCCAGCGAGTCGGGGGTAACCTACGAGCAGTACTTC
>TRBJ1-2|14|NA|TRBV5-6|NA
CASSFSGGDYGYTF
TGTGCCAGCAGCTTTTCTGGGGGGGACTATGGCTACACCTTC
>TRBJ2-3|17|NA|TRBV7-8|TRBD2
CASSAGLAEAPRDTQYF
TGTGCCAGCAGCGCGGGACTAGCGGAGGCCCCCCGGGATACGCAGTATTTT
>TRBJ2-3|13|NA|TRBV6-5|NA
CASSYSREDTQYF
TGTGCCAGCAGTTACTCGCGGGAAGATACGCAGTATTTT
>TRBJ2-3|15|few|TRBV27|TRBD2
CASSFQRGNTDTQYF
TGTGCCAGCAGTTTCCAGCGGGGGAACACAGATACGCAGTATTTT
>TRBJ2-7|11|NA|TRBV6-5|NA
CASSYSGDQYF
TGTGCCAGCAGTTACTCAGGGGACCAGTACTTC
>TRBJ2-5|14|NA|TRBV7-9|TRBD2
CASSLVAGVETQYF
TGTGCCAGCAGCTTAGTAGCGGGAGTGGAGACCCAGTACTTC
>TRBJ2-1|15|NA|TRBV5-1|TRBD1
CASSPGTGGTGEQFF
TGCGCCAGCAGCCCAGGGACAGGGGGTACTGGTGAGCAGTTCTTC
>TRBJ2-4|17|NA|TRBV15|NA
CATSRDGRGEAKNIQYF
TGTGCCACCAGCAGAGATGGACGCGGGGAAGCCAAAAACATTCAGTACTTC
>TRBJ2-5|14|NA|TRBV15|NA
CATSTERGLGTQYF
TGTGCCACCAGCACCGAGAGAGGGTTAGGGACCCAGTACTTC
>TRBJ1-2|13|many|TRBV12-3/TRBV12-4|NA
CASINSGSHGYTF
TGTGCCAGCATTAACTCAGGGTCTCATGGCTACACCTTC
>TRBJ2-1|16|few|TRBV24-1|TRBD2
CATSDKTSGRVDEQFF
TGTGCCACCAGTGACAAGACTAGCGGGAGGGTGGATGAGCAGTTCTTC
>TRBJ2-7|14|NA|TRBV9|TRBD1
CASSVQGQGDEQYF
TGTGCCAGCAGCGTACAGGGACAGGGGGACGAGCAGTACTTC
>TRBJ1-3|13|many|TRBV6-6|NA
CATSWRPGNTIYF
TGTGCCACCAGTTGGCGGCCTGGAAACACCATATATTTT
>TRBJ1-5|14|many|TRBV12-3/TRBV12-4|NA
CASSLTVGNQPQHF
TGTGCCAGCAGCCTAACGGTTGGCAATCAGCCCCAGCATTTT
>TRBJ2-1|14|NA|TRBV6-4|TRBD2
CASSASGNLVEQFF
TGTGCCAGCAGCGCTAGCGGGAACCTAGTTGAGCAGTTCTTC
>TRBJ2-1|13|NA|TRBV12-3/TRBV12-4|TRBD2
CASNSGRRNEQFF
TGTGCCAGCAATAGCGGGAGGCGGAATGAGCAGTTCTTC
>TRBJ2-1|14|NA|TRBV20-1|TRBD2
CSVSGSNSYNEQFF
TGCAGTGTAAGCGGGAGCAACTCCTACAATGAGCAGTTCTTC
>TRBJ1-5|13|few|TRBV6-2/TRBV6-3|NA
CASMSYSNQPQHF
TGTGCCAGCATGAGTTATAGCAATCAGCCCCAGCATTTT
>TRBJ2-3|14|NA|TRBV5-1|TRBD2
CASSLATSGDTQYF
TGCGCCAGCAGCTTGGCGACTAGCGGAGATACGCAGTATTTT
>TRBJ1-6|13|NA|TRBV27|NA
CASSPRPDSPLHF
TGTGCCAGCAGTCCGCGGCCAGATTCACCCCTCCACTTT
>TRBJ2-5|13|many|TRBV6-1|NA
CASSLDYQETQYF
TGTGCCAGCAGCCTAGACTACCAAGAGACCCAGTACTTC
>TRBJ2-3|17|NA|TRBV12-3/TRBV12-4|TRBD2
CASSLSWASGRTDTQYF
TGTGCCAGCAGTTTATCATGGGCTAGCGGGAGGACAGATACGCAGTATTTT
>TRBJ2-1|15|few|TRBV29-1|NA
CSVVAANYSYNEQFF
TGCAGCGTTGTGGCAGCCAATTACTCCTACAATGAGCAGTTCTTC
>TRBJ2-3|15|few|TRBV7-2|NA
CASSFEAVEDNTQYF
TGTGCCAGCAGCTTCGAAGCGGTAGAGGACAATACGCAGTATTTT
>TRBJ2-1|15|NA|TRBV7-9|NA
CASSPGRRGYNEQFF
TGTGCCAGCAGCCCGGGACGACGGGGCTACAATGAGCAGTTCTTC
>TRBJ2-3|15|few|TRBV28|NA
CASDRGTKIQDTQYF
TGTGCCAGCGATAGGGGTACCAAGATTCAAGATACGCAGTATTTT
>TRBJ2-1|14|few|TRBV12-3/TRBV12-4|NA
CASSIGGGDNEQFF
TGTGCCAGCTCTATCGGGGGAGGCGACAATGAGCAGTTCTTC
>TRBJ2-1|14|many|TRBV7-2|NA
CASTPAGLYNEQFF
TGTGCCAGCACCCCGGCAGGCCTCTACAATGAGCAGTTCTTC
>TRBJ2-2|18|NA|TRBV5-1|NA
CASSSQPIRGDFTGELFF
TGCGCCAGCAGCTCTCAACCCATCAGAGGCGACTTCACCGGGGAGCTGTTTTTT
>TRBJ2-3|15|many|TRBV10-3|NA
CAISVGELGPDTQYF
TGTGCCATCAGCGTTGGAGAGTTAGGGCCAGATACGCAGTATTTT